Given below is one T cell receptor beta chain in context. The data derive from a study of blood T cell repertoires in COVID-19. Produced via immunoSEQ multiplex PCR; TCRdb's table is partial and in-frame only. The data contain about 260,000 clones, roughly 90% of them singletons. Material for sequencing was PBMCs or T cells enriched from blood (not recorded which). This clonotype was obtained from a woman in her fifties or sixties who had recovered from COVID-19.

The DNA for the CDR3 is TGTGCCAGCAGCCGAGACAGGAACTATGGCTACACCTTC. This translates into CASSRDRNYGYTF. The genes are TRBV9 and TRBJ1-2; perhaps TRBD1 as D (6 bases). CDR3 length: 13 residues. Germline V gene data show CDR1 as SGDLS and CDR2 as YYNGEE. The V end was cut by 4 bases, the J end by 2 bases, with 9 bases between.